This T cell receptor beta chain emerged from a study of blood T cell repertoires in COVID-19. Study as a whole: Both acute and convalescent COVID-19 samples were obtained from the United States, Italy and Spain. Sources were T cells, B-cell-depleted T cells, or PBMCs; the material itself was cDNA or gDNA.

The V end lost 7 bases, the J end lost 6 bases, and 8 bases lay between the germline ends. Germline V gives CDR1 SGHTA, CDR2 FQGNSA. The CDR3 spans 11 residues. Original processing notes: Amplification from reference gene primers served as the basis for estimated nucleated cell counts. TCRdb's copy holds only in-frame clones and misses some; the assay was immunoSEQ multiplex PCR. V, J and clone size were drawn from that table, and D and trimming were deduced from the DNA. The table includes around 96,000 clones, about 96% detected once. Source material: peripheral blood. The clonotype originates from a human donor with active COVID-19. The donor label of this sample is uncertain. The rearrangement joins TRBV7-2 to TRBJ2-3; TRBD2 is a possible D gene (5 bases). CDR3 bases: TGTGCCAGCAACCGCGGGGATACGCAGTATTTT. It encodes CASNRGDTQYF.